This TCR beta chain was found in a study of shared clonotypes between healthy human individuals. Points on this clone: What it binds is unknown.

Findings of the study overall: Generally, naive subsets (rather than memory subsets) showed larger estimated richness.

Here immunoSEQ multiplex PCR was the method, and the copy in TCRdb shows in-frame clones only, minus some. This sample has more than 550,000 clones, with 92% found just once. Naive-designated CD8 cells lacked CD45RO, were positively enriched for CCR7, and omitted terminally differentiated effector memory CD45RA+ cells. Every donor was a Caucasian adult from Nashville, Tennessee. Material for sequencing was naive CD8+ T cells sorted from blood. This clonotype originated in a man in his thirties or forties in good health.

The CDR3 region has the DNA TGTGCCAGCAGCTTCGGACTAGCGAGAGACAATGAGCAGTTCTTC. Its translation is CASSFGLARDNEQFF. The V gene is TRBV5-4, the J gene TRBJ2-1; 9 bases are shared with TRBD2. The CDR3 covers 15 residues. CDR1 is SGHNT, CDR2 YYREEE, per germline (reference sequence). Trimming took 2 bases from V and 5 from J; bases not matched to a gene: 5.